The 27 T cell receptor beta chains below were found in one sample sequenced in a study of T cells in Graves' hyperthyroidism and ophthalmopathy. Researchers amplified the TCR beta CDR3 regions from RNA transcripts. The HTBI primer set drove a first-round RT-PCR of the TCR CDR3. TCRdb passed the multiplex PCR reads through MiXCR, listing each CDR3 protein once. The profile covers 500,000 to 650,000 distinct CDR3 sequences, with about 14% appearing a single time and approximately 12% taken by the ten largest. The sequencing sample was made of blood. The receptor set was obtained from a woman aged 45-65 years with Graves' ophthalmopathy.

This clonotype was recorded many times. The V and J genes are TRBV3-1 and TRBJ2-1; D remains ambiguous. The CDR3 runs 13 residues. Trimming removed 1 base from V and 6 bases from J, with 7 bases in between. Germline V CDR1 and CDR2: LGHDT, YNNKEL (reference sequence). The CDR3 is CASSQAGPNEQFF. In DNA, the CDR3 is TGTGCCAGCAGCCAAGCCGGCCCCAATGAGCAGTTCTTC.

Concerning this clonotype itself: A read error may explain this, as a much larger clone is one base away. CDR3 amino acids: CSASGQGRVAEAFF. DNA for the CDR3: TGCAGTGCATCGGGACAGGGTCGGGTTGCTGAAGCTTTCTTT. J is TRBJ1-1 and V is TRBV20-1, with TRBD1 matching over 9 bases. Germline trimming cut 6 bases from V and 6 bases from J; bases unmatched to any gene: 11. Germline V gene sequence: CDR1 DFQATT, CDR2 SNEGSKA (reference sequence). The CDR3 spans 14 residues.

This clonotype has just a few counts. The genes are TRBV6-2 or TRBV6-3 and TRBJ1-5; the D is unclear. The V end lost 2 bases, the J end lost 0 bases, and 5 bases lay between the germline ends. CDR1 is MNHEY, CDR2 SVGEGT, per germline. The CDR3 is 14 amino acids. This chain's CDR3 is CASSYGNSNQPQHF. The CDR3 coding sequence is TGTGCCAGCAGTTACGGGAATAGCAATCAGCCCCAGCATTTT.

This clonotype was detected many times. The V call is TRBV10-3, the J call TRBJ1-1; TRBD1 aligns across 8 bases. V lost 7 bases, J lost 4 bases, and 8 bases stayed unmatched. The CDR3 is 14 residues long. Germline lookup yields CDR1 ENHRY and CDR2 SYGVKD. The CDR3 bases are TGTGCCATCAAAGGGACAGGACGGAGCACTGAAGCTTTCTTT. It is translated as CAIKGTGRSTEAFF.

V gene TRBV4-2 combines with J gene TRBJ2-7, with D unclear. Between the trimmed V and J ends, which lost 0 bases and 3 bases, there was a span of 9 bases. The CDR3 spans 14 residues. Germline CDR1 LGHNA, CDR2 YNFKEQ. CDR3 coding DNA: TGTGCCAGCAGCCAAGACGTAACCCGCTACGAGCAGTACTTC. It specifies CASSQDVTRYEQYF.

This clonotype occurred many times. CDR3: CASSPHRDTEAFF. In DNA form, the CDR3 reads TGTGCCAGCAGTCCTCACAGGGACACTGAAGCTTTCTTT. This rearrangement joins TRBV28 to TRBJ1-1; D is possibly TRBD1 (6 bases). Germline CDR1 MDHEN, CDR2 SYDVKM. V gave up 5 bases and J gave up 3 bases, with 10 bases separating them. This CDR3 has 13 amino acids.

This clonotype was detected ten times or more. The genes are TRBV6-1 and TRBJ2-3, with D possibly TRBD1 on 5 matching bases. This CDR3 contains 16 residues. CDR1 is MNHNS and CDR2 is SASEGT in the germline V gene. The V gene lost 1 base and the J gene lost 3 bases, with 14 bases spanning the gap. CDR3 in amino acids: CASSEVPDSVTDTQYF. The CDR3 DNA reads TGTGCCAGCAGTGAAGTCCCCGACAGTGTTACAGATACGCAGTATTTT.

The V and J genes are TRBV7-9 and TRBJ2-3; 9 bases match TRBD1. The V gene end was trimmed by 5 bases and the J gene end by 1 base; junction bases not matched to a gene: 4. The CDR3 loop spans 15 amino acids. The germline V gene has CDR1 SEHNR and CDR2 FQNEAQ (reference sequence). CDR3: CASSTYRGRTDTQYF. CDR3 in DNA: TGTGCCAGCAGCACGTACAGGGGGCGCACAGATACGCAGTATTTT.

This clonotype was seen more than once but under ten times. The chain links TRBV2 to TRBJ2-7, with a weak D call TRBD1 (6 bases). The CDR3 loop spans 14 amino acids. Deletions cut 2 bases from V and 2 bases from J, with 10 bases between. Germline loops: CDR1 SNHLY, CDR2 FYNNEI. The CDR3 nucleotides read TGTGCCAGCAGTGAATTGTGGACAGCCTACGAGCAGTACTTC. This gives the protein CASSELWTAYEQYF. Full variable domain (remainder filled in from reference TRBV2 and TRBJ2-7): EPEVTQTPSHQVTQMGQEVILRCVPISNHLYFYWYRQILGQKVEFLVSFYNNEISEKSEIFDDQFSVERPDGSNFTLKIRSTKLEDSAMYFCASSELWTAYEQYFGPGTRLTVT.

This clonotype has a count of ten or more. The chain employs TRBV4-1 and TRBJ2-7, with TRBD1 matching 7 bases. The CDR3 spans 15 residues. Germline CDR1 reads MGHRA; CDR2 reads YSYEKL. J was trimmed by 7 bases and V by 0 bases; bases with no gene match: 9. For the CDR3, the DNA is TGCGCCAGCAGCCAAGATAGGGGACAGCTGAGGGAGCAGTACTTC. Translation: CASSQDRGQLREQYF.

This clonotype was seen at least ten times. The chain recombines TRBV5-1 with TRBJ1-5, with TRBD1 matching 9 bases. The length of the CDR3 is 16 residues. The trim removed 4 bases at V and 4 bases at J, leaving 9 bases unmatched. Germline values: CDR1 SGHRS, CDR2 YFSETQ. The CDR3 loop is CASSPTGQGRNQPQHF. CDR3 bases: TGCGCCAGCAGCCCAACAGGACAGGGGAGAAATCAGCCCCAGCATTTT.

The CDR3 coding sequence is TGTGCCAGCAGCTTGAGGGACAGGGGGAGCACCGGGGAGCTGTTTTTT. Its translation: CASSLRDRGSTGELFF. The chain employs TRBV13 and TRBJ2-2; 11 bases are shared with TRBD1. Germline lookup yields CDR1 PRHDT and CDR2 FYEKMQ (reference sequence). This CDR3 has 16 amino acids. V dropped 3 bases and J dropped 4; count of bases not matched to a gene: 4.

This clonotype has at least ten counts. The chain employs TRBV12-3 or TRBV12-4 and TRBJ1-3, with D uncertain. The CDR3 consists of 15 residues. With 5 bases removed from V and 0 bases from J, the gap between germline ends came to 11 bases. DNA of the CDR3: TGTGCCAGCAGTCTAGGGTCCCGCTCTGGAAACACCATATATTTT. Translated: CASSLGSRSGNTIYF.

The rearrangement joins TRBV18 to TRBJ1-5; TRBD1 is a possible D gene (5 bases). This CDR3 spans 17 amino acids. Trimming stripped 2 bases from V and 0 bases from J, with 14 bases between. The V gene's germline CDR1 is KGHSH and CDR2 LQKENI. CDR3: CASSPTAGRYSNQPQHF. In DNA form, the CDR3 reads TGTGCCAGCTCACCAACTGCAGGGCGTTATAGCAATCAGCCCCAGCATTTT.

This clonotype was detected many times. The chain employs TRBV7-2 and TRBJ2-3; 7 nucleotides align to TRBD2. The CDR3 totals 15 residues. CDR1 is SGHTA and CDR2 is FQGNSA in the germline V gene. V lost 7 bases to trimming and J lost 4 bases; unmatched junction nucleotides: 11. The CDR3 spells CASTPQSTSPDTQYF. The CDR3 DNA follows: TGTGCCAGCACCCCCCAGTCGACTAGCCCAGATACGCAGTATTTT.

A few counts support this clonotype. A much larger clone differs from this one at a single base, so this may be a read error. The J gene is TRBJ2-5, the V gene TRBV3-1; a weak D match, TRBD1 (6 bases). CDR1 and CDR2 from the germline V gene are LGHDT and YNNKEL (reference sequence). Trimming removed 4 bases at V and 4 bases at J, with 16 bases between. This CDR3 contains 15 residues. The CDR3 protein is CASSPGHLLRETQYF. The CDR3 DNA is TGTGCCAGCAGCCCGGGACACCTACTTCGAGAGACCCAGTACTTC.

As for this clonotype: Just one base apart from a much larger clone, this may be a read error. The rearrangement links TRBV20-1 to TRBJ2-1; TRBD1 is a possible D gene (6 bases). Germline V gives CDR1 DFQATT, CDR2 SNEGSKA (reference sequence). The CDR3 loop spans 14 amino acids. CDR3 loop: CSTRDGAGDDEQFF. The CDR3 DNA is TGCAGTACTAGAGATGGGGCAGGGGACGATGAGCAGTTCTTC.

The rearrangement links TRBV19 to TRBJ2-2, with no clear D. The CDR3 contains 14 residues. Germline CDR1 and CDR2: LNHDA and SQIVND (reference sequence). V lost 2 bases and J 2 bases, leaving 6 bases between the germline ends. The CDR3 DNA reads as TGTGCCAGTAGTATATCGGCTAACACCGGGGAGCTGTTTTTT. As protein: CASSISANTGELFF.

A word on this clonotype: A much larger clone is a single base away; this may be a read error. The chain uses TRBV6-1 and TRBJ2-5; the match to TRBD2 covers 8 bases. Looked up from germline, CDR1 is MNHNS and CDR2 is SASEGT. The CDR3 contains 14 residues. CDR3 region: CASNIAGPWEIQYF. The CDR3 DNA is TGTGCCAGCAATATAGCGGGACCCTGGGAGATCCAGTACTTC.

This chain uses TRBV7-2 with TRBJ2-7; TRBD2 matches 9 bases. Germline values: CDR1 SGHTA, CDR2 FQGNSA. There are 14 residues in the CDR3. After removal of 5 bases from V and 3 bases from J, the junction contained 5 bases not matched to a gene. In DNA form, the CDR3 reads TGTGCCAGCAGCCGCAGTAGCGGGAGCTACGAGCAGTACTTC. This codes for CASSRSSGSYEQYF.

Many counts were recorded for this clonotype. The chain couples TRBV7-3 to TRBJ2-6; possible D gene TRBD2, 6 bases. CDR1 and CDR2 (germline): SGHTA, FQGTGA. This CDR3 has 15 residues. Trimming pared 5 bases from V and 0 bases from J, leaving 8 bases between. The CDR3 nucleotides read TGTGCCAGCAGCCGGGGAGGCTCTGGGGCCAACGTCCTGACTTTC. Its protein is CASSRGGSGANVLTF.

This clonotype showed up just a few times. The rearrangement links TRBV7-3 to TRBJ2-3; D uncertain. Germline assignment: CDR1 SGHTA and CDR2 FQGTGA. The CDR3 consists of 15 residues. Trimming cost V 1 base and J 0 bases, with 8 bases left between them. CDR3 coding DNA: TGTGCCAGCAGCTTAAGTCTCGGAAGCACAGATACGCAGTATTTT. As protein: CASSLSLGSTDTQYF.

The table lists this clonotype with a few counts. The chain joins TRBV10-3 to TRBJ2-5, with 8 positions matching TRBD2. CDR3 length equals 13 residues. Germline V gene sequence: CDR1 ENHRY, CDR2 SYGVKD. V was clipped by 4 bases and J by 5 bases; unmatched bases: 3. Here the CDR3 reads CAISGSGVETQYF. The CDR3, as DNA: TGTGCCATCAGTGGTAGCGGGGTCGAGACCCAGTACTTC.

This clonotype was observed many times. The rearrangement links TRBV12-3 or TRBV12-4 to TRBJ2-7; 9 nucleotides agree with TRBD1. J was trimmed by 2 bases and V by 6 bases; bases with no gene match: 2. There are 13 residues in the CDR3. As DNA, the CDR3 is TGTGCCAGCAGGGGACAGGGTCCCTACGAGCAGTACTTC. Protein sequence: CASRGQGPYEQYF.

This clonotype was found many times. V is TRBV12-3 or TRBV12-4 and J is TRBJ1-1; tentative D call: TRBD1 (5 bases). Trimming pared 3 bases from V and 8 bases from J, leaving 13 bases between. This CDR3 comprises 13 residues. CDR3 amino acids: CASSFGTNLEAFF. The CDR3 DNA reads TGTGCCAGCAGTTTCGGGACCAACTTAGAAGCTTTCTTT.

This clonotype has a count of ten or more. The genes are TRBV14 and TRBJ2-5; 7 bases are shared with TRBD2. Germline CDR1 SGHDN, CDR2 FVKESK. The CDR3 is made up of 13 amino acids. V gave up 1 base and J gave up 7 bases; unmatched junction bases: 3. This CDR3 is CASSQGLAATQYF. The CDR3 nucleotides are TGTGCCAGCAGCCAAGGGCTAGCGGCGACCCAGTACTTC.

This clonotype was recorded at least ten times. The chain joins TRBV5-1 to TRBJ2-1, with 15 bases aligning to TRBD2. The germline V gene has CDR1 SGHRS and CDR2 YFSETQ. V lost 1 base and J lost 10; bases outside the gene matches: 12. The length of the CDR3 is 18 residues. As DNA, the CDR3 is TGCGCCAGCAGCTTGCGGACTAGCGGGAGGGCCGTGGCAGCAGAGCAGTTCTTC. It translates to CASSLRTSGRAVAAEQFF.